This TCR beta chain was recovered during a study of memory CD4+ T cells and cytomegalovirus serostatus. Study overall: Donors were healthy Belgian adults, several CMV seropositive and fewer than 30 seronegative. General study points: CD4+ memory repertoires contained about 40% of the roughly 150 reported CMV TCRbeta sequences.

This clone was seen only once. The antigen is unknown. The CDR3 has 13 residues. With 3 bases clipped from V and 6 bases from J, the junction kept 2 bases outside the gene matches. CDR1 SGHDT and CDR2 YYEEEE come from the germline V gene. TCRdb keeps only in-frame clones here, not all; method: immunoSEQ multiplex PCR. The top ten clones hold 0.68% of a sample with about 25,000 clones, around 80% of them seen once. Single viable CD3+CD4+CD8-CD45RO+ cells were sorted as the memory CD4+ T cells. Total CD4+ T cells were enriched by CD4 positive selection. This chain connects TRBV5-6 to TRBJ2-1; 8 bases fit TRBD1. This clonotype originated in an adult in good health and CMV-seronegative. Input material: memory CD4+ T cells from blood. The CDR3 DNA reads as TGTGCCAGCAGCTGGACAGGGTCCAATGAGCAGTTCTTC. It specifies CASSWTGSNEQFF.